The T cell receptor (beta chain) described here comes from a study of Graves' ophthalmopathy and Graves' hyperthyroidism. The study's findings and limits: Ophthalmopathy progression prediction by the model yielded a sensitivity of about 70% and a specificity of 72.22%. From stable hyperthyroidism, ophthalmopathy was separated by a 13-signature model with 85% to 90% sensitivity and more than 75% specificity. The authors also found most expanded thyroid clonotypes above 0.001 frequency in blood.

Beta-chain TCR CDR3 regions were amplified from RNA transcripts. First-round RT-PCR employed HTBI primers, with a second-round multiplex PCR after it. TCRdb re-called the multiplex PCR reads with MiXCR, one entry per CDR3 protein. The table shows 300,000 to 350,000 distinct CDR3 sequences, with around a sixth occurring only once. Uncontrolled infections, other autoimmune diseases, pregnancy or lactation barred patients from enrollment. This clonotype showed up many times. Its antigen is unidentified. The sample comprised peripheral blood. The sequence was collected from an adult man with Graves' ophthalmopathy.

The CDR3 DNA reads as TGTGCCAGCAGCCAAGCCTGGGGGAGTTCCGCCGGGGAGCTGTTTTTT. Residues: CASSQAWGSSAGELFF. The genes are TRBV3-1 and TRBJ2-2; D may correspond to TRBD1 or TRBD2 (5 bases each). CDR3 length: 16 residues. Trimming took 1 base from V and 6 from J, leaving 15 bases between them. Per germline, CDR1 LGHDT and CDR2 YNNKEL (reference sequence).